This T cell receptor beta chain was captured in a study of blood T cell repertoires in COVID-19. Across the whole study: Sample material is recorded as cDNA or gDNA derived from T cells, B-cell-depleted T cells, or PBMCs.

The ends lost 0 bases at V and 10 bases at J; junction bases unmatched: 7. This CDR3 has 14 amino acids. The germline gives CDR1 LGHNA, CDR2 YNFKEQ. In the original workflow: Reference gene primer amplification gave nucleated cell count estimates. Assay used: immunoSEQ multiplex PCR; TCRdb lists only in-frame clones, some missing. V and J calls and clone size follow that table, whereas D and trimming were derived from the DNA. The sample has about 49,000 clones, about 85% seen once. The chain combines TRBV4-2 with TRBJ1-1; TRBD1 aligns across 8 bases. The TCR originated in a human donor in a cohort sampled during active COVID-19. Material: peripheral blood. CDR3 amino acids: CASSQDQVDRVAFF. The CDR3 nucleotides read TGTGCCAGCAGCCAAGATCAGGTGGACAGGGTAGCTTTCTTT.